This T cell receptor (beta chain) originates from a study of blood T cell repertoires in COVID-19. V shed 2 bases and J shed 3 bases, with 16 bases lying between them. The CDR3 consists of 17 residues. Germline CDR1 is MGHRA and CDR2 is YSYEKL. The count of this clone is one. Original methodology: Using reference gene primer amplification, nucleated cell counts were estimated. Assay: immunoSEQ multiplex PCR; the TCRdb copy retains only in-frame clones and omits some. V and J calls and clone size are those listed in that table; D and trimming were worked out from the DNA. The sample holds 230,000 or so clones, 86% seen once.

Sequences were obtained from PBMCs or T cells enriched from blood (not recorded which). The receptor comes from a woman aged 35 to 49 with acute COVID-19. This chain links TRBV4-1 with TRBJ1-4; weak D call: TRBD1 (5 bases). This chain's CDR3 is CASSQRYSGGANEKLFF. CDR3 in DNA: TGCGCCAGCAGCCAACGCTATTCTGGAGGGGCTAATGAAAAACTGTTTTTT.